The next 9 T cell receptor beta chains were all read from a single sample in a study of blood T cell repertoires in COVID-19 (TCRdb year 2020). Receptors were amplified or captured by the immunoSEQ multiplex PCR assay. TCRdb stores this immuneACCESS table with in-frame sequences only. Part of the clones is absent; in the studies checked, under half of the shortfall reflects unresolved V genes, and no reason is known for the rest. Recorded for this sample are 99,000 or so clones; about 86% of them occurred a single time. Roughly 3.4% of the sample is taken by the ten largest. Sample: peripheral blood. Receptors originate from a woman aged 80 or over with active or convalescent COVID-19.

This clone is a singleton in its sample. The sample contains more than one DNA sequence encoding this CDR3. V usage is TRBV28 and J usage is TRBJ1-2, with D perhaps TRBD1 (5 bases). The CDR3 totals 13 residues. Germline V gives CDR1 MDHEN, CDR2 SYDVKM. With 2 bases removed from V and 4 bases from J, the gap between germline ends came to 8 bases. CDR3: CASSLGGTYGYTF. CDR3 sequence (DNA): TGTGCCAGCAGTTTAGGAGGGACCTATGGCTACACCTTC.

The chain uses TRBV5-1 and TRBJ1-1, with 8 nucleotides matching TRBD1. J was trimmed by 3 bases and V by 4 bases; bases with no gene match: 8. Germline CDR1 is SGHRS and CDR2 is YFSETQ. This CDR3 has 15 residues. CDR3 nucleotide sequence: TGCGCCAGCAGCGGGAAGACAGGGGTGGACACTGAAGCTTTCTTT. Protein product: CASSGKTGVDTEAFF.

The table lists this clone with a count of one. This sequence joins TRBV7-8 and TRBJ1-2, with a weak D call TRBD1 (5 bases). The CDR3 is 15 amino acids. The germline V gene has CDR1 SGHVS and CDR2 FQNEAQ. V was trimmed by 0 bases and J by 4 bases, leaving 12 bases between them. CDR3 bases: TGTGCCAGCAGCTTAGCACAGGCGCCCTTCTATGGCTACACCTTC. Encoded protein: CASSLAQAPFYGYTF.

V is TRBV27 and J is TRBJ2-1; the D gene is possibly TRBD2 (5 bases). CDR3 length equals 13 residues. V was pared by 6 bases and J by 4 bases, with 10 bases between. Germline V gene sequence: CDR1 MNHEY, CDR2 SMNVEV (reference sequence). The chain's CDR3 is CASSAGQYNEQFF. The CDR3 DNA follows: TGTGCCAGCAGCGCGGGCCAATACAATGAGCAGTTCTTC.

V is TRBV6-5 and J is TRBJ1-1; TRBD1 agrees at 8 bases. The CDR3 is 14 residues long. Germline trimming cut 5 bases from V and 7 bases from J; bases unmatched to any gene: 9. The V gene's germline CDR1 is MNHEY and CDR2 SVGAGI. CDR3 sequence reads: CASSPRTGSGEAFF. The CDR3 DNA reads as TGTGCCAGCAGTCCAAGGACAGGGTCGGGTGAAGCTTTCTTT.

V gene TRBV27 combines with J gene TRBJ2-7; a possible D gene is TRBD2 (6 bases). This CDR3 has 15 amino acids. Trimming pared 5 bases from V and 0 bases from J, leaving 14 bases between. Germline V gene sequence: CDR1 MNHEY, CDR2 SMNVEV (reference sequence). Here the CDR3 DNA reads TGTGCCAGCAGTCTAATAGCGGACCTCTCCTACGAGCAGTACTTC. This gives the protein CASSLIADLSYEQYF.

The rearrangement uses TRBV6-6 and TRBJ2-7; 8 bases are shared with TRBD2. V lost 7 bases and J lost 0; bases outside the gene matches: 5. Germline V CDR1 and CDR2: MNHNY, SVGAGI (reference sequence). This CDR3 has 14 residues. This CDR3 is CASTSSGSSYEQYF. CDR3 in DNA: TGTGCCAGCACCTCAAGCGGGAGCTCCTACGAGCAGTACTTC.

V is TRBV6-6 and J is TRBJ2-1; no clear D gene. V was shortened by 6 bases and J by 7 bases, with 13 bases between the two germline ends. Germline CDR1 is MNHNY and CDR2 is SVGAGI (reference sequence). CDR3 length equals 13 residues. The CDR3, as DNA: TGTGCCAGCAGACGAGAATCGGGTAATGAGCAGTTCTTC. This codes for CASRRESGNEQFF.

The chain uses TRBV27 and TRBJ1-2; D might be TRBD1 (5 bases). Germline V gene data show CDR1 as MNHEY and CDR2 as SMNVEV (reference sequence). The V end lost 4 bases, the J end lost 8 bases, and 14 bases lay between the germline ends. This CDR3 spans 13 amino acids. CDR3 residues: CASSYEDKKGYTF. CDR3 sequence (DNA): TGTGCCAGCAGTTATGAGGACAAGAAAGGCTACACCTTC.